The rows below give T cell receptor beta chains drawn from one sample of a study of neoadjuvant nivolumab and ipilimumab in lung cancer. Profiled with immunoSEQ multiplex PCR; TCRdb holds only in-frame clones, not every one. The data show some 6,900 clones, around 90% seen once. The specimen comprised tumor tissue, sampled after neoadjuvant nivolumab, alone or with ipilimumab, at or shortly before surgery. The receptors derive from an adult with non-small cell lung cancer. Some clones in this sample may be carry-over from other donors' samples. CDR3s include the opening cysteine and the closing phenylalanine or tryptophan. D genes are given only for firm matches. Clone size is stated in some rows and not others, as once, few, many or a class when expanded.

d_gene: TRBD2; j_gene: TRBJ2-2; v_gene: TRBV2; abundance: few; CDR3nt: TGTGCCAGCGGGGCTAGCGGGGGACCCACCGGGGAGCTGTTTTTT; CDR3aa: CASGASGGPTGELFF
d_gene: NA; j_gene: TRBJ2-3; v_gene: TRBV5-4; abundance: NA; CDR3nt: TGTGCCAGTTCAGGGGCAGGCACAGATACGCAGTATTTT; CDR3aa: CASSGAGTDTQYF
d_gene: TRBD1; j_gene: TRBJ2-5; v_gene: TRBV12-5; abundance: NA; CDR3nt: TGTGCTAGTGGTTTGGACGCCGGGACAGGGGGCATGGAGACCCAGTACTTC; CDR3aa: CASGLDAGTGGMETQYF
d_gene: NA; j_gene: TRBJ1-2; v_gene: TRBV10-3; abundance: NA; CDR3nt: TGTGCCATCAGTGAGTCGGAGGCGGACGGAATTTTGGGCTACACCTTC; CDR3aa: CAISESEADGILGYTF
d_gene: NA; j_gene: TRBJ2-3; v_gene: TRBV5-1; abundance: few; CDR3nt: TGCGCCAGCAGCTTGACGTCCCTCTCCGGGGATACGCAGTATTTT; CDR3aa: CASSLTSLSGDTQYF
d_gene: TRBD1; j_gene: TRBJ1-2; v_gene: TRBV7-3; abundance: NA; CDR3nt: TGTGCCAGCAGCCCCGGGACAGGGTATGGCTACACCTTC; CDR3aa: CASSPGTGYGYTF
d_gene: NA; j_gene: TRBJ2-7; v_gene: TRBV7-9; abundance: NA; CDR3nt: TGTGCCAGCAGCTCAACCACGGGCTCCTACGAGCAGTACTTC; CDR3aa: CASSSTTGSYEQYF
d_gene: TRBD2; j_gene: TRBJ2-1; v_gene: TRBV7-9; abundance: NA; CDR3nt: TGTGCCAGCAGCTTTAGCGGGAGGCCTACGGATGAGCAGTTCTTC; CDR3aa: CASSFSGRPTDEQFF
d_gene: TRBD1; j_gene: TRBJ1-1; v_gene: TRBV11-3; abundance: once; CDR3nt: TGTGCCAGCAGCTTAGTGGGACAGGGGGACACTGAAGCTTTCTTT; CDR3aa: CASSLVGQGDTEAFF
d_gene: NA; j_gene: TRBJ1-4; v_gene: TRBV2; abundance: NA; CDR3nt: TGTGCCAGCAGTGATATCGAAAAACTGTTTTTT; CDR3aa: CASSDIEKLFF
d_gene: NA; j_gene: TRBJ2-3; v_gene: TRBV6-5; abundance: NA; CDR3nt: TGTGCCAGCAGTCAGAGGGGTACAGATACGCAGTATTTT; CDR3aa: CASSQRGTDTQYF
d_gene: NA; j_gene: TRBJ2-3; v_gene: TRBV7-2; abundance: NA; CDR3nt: TGTGCCAGCATCTCCAAACCAATAGTCGGCGGTACGCAGTATTTT; CDR3aa: CASISKPIVGGTQYF
d_gene: NA; j_gene: TRBJ2-1; v_gene: TRBV19; abundance: NA; CDR3nt: TGTGCCACCCAAGGCCGGGCAGTCAATGAGCAGTTCTTC; CDR3aa: CATQGRAVNEQFF
d_gene: TRBD2; j_gene: TRBJ2-3; v_gene: TRBV2; abundance: once; CDR3nt: TGTGCCAGCAAGAAACTAGCGGGATTCACAGATACGCAGTATTTT; CDR3aa: CASKKLAGFTDTQYF
d_gene: TRBD1; j_gene: TRBJ1-2; v_gene: TRBV6-1; abundance: NA; CDR3nt: TGTGCCAGCAGCGAGCCACAGGGGGCAGACACCTTC; CDR3aa: CASSEPQGADTF
d_gene: NA; j_gene: TRBJ1-2; v_gene: TRBV4-3; abundance: NA; CDR3nt: TGCGCCAGCAGCCAAGCAAGGGGTACTAACTATGGCTACACCTTC; CDR3aa: CASSQARGTNYGYTF
d_gene: NA; j_gene: TRBJ2-1; v_gene: TRBV15; abundance: NA; CDR3nt: TGTGCCACCAGCGCTGGCGGTTCCTACAATGAGCAGTTCTTC; CDR3aa: CATSAGGSYNEQFF
d_gene: TRBD1; j_gene: TRBJ1-5; v_gene: TRBV6-1; abundance: NA; CDR3nt: TGTGCCAGCGGAAGGACAGGGAATAGCAATCAGCCCCAGCATTTT; CDR3aa: CASGRTGNSNQPQHF
d_gene: NA; j_gene: TRBJ2-7; v_gene: TRBV27; abundance: NA; CDR3nt: TGTGCCAGCAGCGCCTACGAGCAGTACTTC; CDR3aa: CASSAYEQYF
d_gene: TRBD2; j_gene: TRBJ2-1; v_gene: TRBV6-1; abundance: NA; CDR3nt: TGTGCCAGCAGTACTACTAGCGGGAGTCGTAATGAGCAGTTCTTC; CDR3aa: CASSTTSGSRNEQFF
d_gene: TRBD1; j_gene: TRBJ1-1; v_gene: TRBV6-5; abundance: NA; CDR3nt: TGTGCCAGCAGTTATCGACAGGGAAGAGGGACTGAAGCTTTCTTT; CDR3aa: CASSYRQGRGTEAFF
d_gene: NA; j_gene: TRBJ1-2; v_gene: TRBV14; abundance: NA; CDR3nt: TGTGCCAGCAGCCAAGTGGGGGCGAACTATGGCTACACCTTC; CDR3aa: CASSQVGANYGYTF
d_gene: TRBD2; j_gene: TRBJ2-1; v_gene: TRBV5-1; abundance: once; CDR3nt: TGCGCCAGCAGCCGTACTAGCGGGAGTGGCAATGAGCAGTTCTTC; CDR3aa: CASSRTSGSGNEQFF
d_gene: NA; j_gene: TRBJ1-2; v_gene: TRBV4-3; abundance: NA; CDR3nt: TGCGCCAGCAGCCAGACTCTCGCCAGGGATCTTTATGGCTACACCTTC; CDR3aa: CASSQTLARDLYGYTF
d_gene: NA; j_gene: TRBJ2-1; v_gene: TRBV7-2; abundance: NA; CDR3nt: TGTGCCAGCAGCAGGGAGCGCTACAATGAGCAGTTCTTC; CDR3aa: CASSRERYNEQFF
d_gene: NA; j_gene: TRBJ1-1; v_gene: TRBV6-1; abundance: NA; CDR3nt: TGTGCCAGCACTGGCAGTGAAAAGACTGAAGCTTTCTTT; CDR3aa: CASTGSEKTEAFF
d_gene: NA; j_gene: TRBJ2-1; v_gene: TRBV25-1; abundance: once; CDR3nt: TGTGCCAGCAGTGAATCTGGCCCAGGTGACAATGAGCAGTTCTTC; CDR3aa: CASSESGPGDNEQFF
d_gene: NA; j_gene: TRBJ1-1; v_gene: TRBV6-1; abundance: NA; CDR3nt: TGTGCCAGCAGTGACAGGGTGGGAAGACACACTGAAGCTTTCTTT; CDR3aa: CASSDRVGRHTEAFF
d_gene: NA; j_gene: TRBJ2-7; v_gene: TRBV14; abundance: once; CDR3nt: TGTGCCAGCAGCCAAGTTGGGAAGAGCTCCTACGAGCAGTACTTC; CDR3aa: CASSQVGKSSYEQYF
d_gene: TRBD2; j_gene: TRBJ2-7; v_gene: TRBV18; abundance: NA; CDR3nt: TGTGCCAGCTCACAGCCTTCGGGGGGGTTCCGAACTTACGAGCAGTACTTC; CDR3aa: CASSQPSGGFRTYEQYF
d_gene: NA; j_gene: TRBJ2-1; v_gene: TRBV25-1; abundance: NA; CDR3nt: TGTGCCAGCAAAATAAGCTCCTACAATGAGCAGTTCTTC; CDR3aa: CASKISSYNEQFF
d_gene: NA; j_gene: TRBJ1-3; v_gene: TRBV30; abundance: NA; CDR3nt: TGTGCCTATATGGGCAGGGTTGGAAACACCATATATTTT; CDR3aa: CAYMGRVGNTIYF
d_gene: NA; j_gene: TRBJ1-1; v_gene: TRBV6-1; abundance: NA; CDR3nt: TGTGCCAGCCGGGAGGGGGAGGGCTGGAACACTGAAGCTTTCTTT; CDR3aa: CASREGEGWNTEAFF
d_gene: TRBD1; j_gene: TRBJ1-1; v_gene: TRBV6-6; abundance: NA; CDR3nt: TGTGCCAGCAGTTCCCCGGCGGGACAGGGGCTGACTGAAGCTTTCTTT; CDR3aa: CASSSPAGQGLTEAFF
d_gene: TRBD2; j_gene: TRBJ2-1; v_gene: TRBV28; abundance: few; CDR3nt: TGTGCCAGCAGTTTAGGGACTAGCGGGGAGCAGTTCTTC; CDR3aa: CASSLGTSGEQFF
d_gene: NA; j_gene: TRBJ2-6; v_gene: TRBV7-9; abundance: NA; CDR3nt: TGTGCCAGCACTTCTGGGGCCAACGTCCTGACTTTC; CDR3aa: CASTSGANVLTF
d_gene: TRBD2; j_gene: TRBJ2-5; v_gene: TRBV29-1; abundance: NA; CDR3nt: TGCAGCGTCGTCCCCTCTCCGGGAGGCGGGGAGACCCAGTACTTC; CDR3aa: CSVVPSPGGGETQYF